This T cell receptor beta chain was identified during a study of T cells after posttransplantation cyclophosphamide. This clone was observed at least ten times. What it recognizes is unknown. General observations from the study: Recipient CMV seropositivity and CMV reactivation strongly tracked TRB clonality.

Sequenced by immunoSEQ multiplex PCR; TCRdb stores in-frame clones only, minus some. The sample has tens of thousands of clones, none seen only once. The CDR3 totals 14 residues. CDR1 is MGHRA, CDR2 YSYEKL, per germline. V shed 4 bases, J shed 8 bases, and the junction held 10 bases outside the gene matches. On the day of bone marrow donation, the related graft donor provided peripheral blood. Material for sequencing was PBMCs. The receptor comes from a man aged 45-60 years in good health, CMV-negative, and a related stem cell transplant donor. This sequence joins TRBV4-1 and TRBJ1-2, with 7 bases identical to TRBD1. The CDR3 bases are TGCGCCAGCAGCCCTTCGGAGGGGGCGGGAGGCTACACCTTC. Its protein product is CASSPSEGAGGYTF.